Below are 29 T cell receptor beta chains sequenced from a single sample in a study of blood T cell repertoires in COVID-19. Data came from immunoSEQ multiplex PCR; TCRdb stores just in-frame clones and leaves some out. This sample has 200,000 to 250,000 clones; 75% to 90% occur once, and the top ten carry 2% to 3%. The source material was peripheral blood. The receptors here all came from a man aged 25 to 45 with COVID-19, enrolled during active disease.

V usage is TRBV7-9 and J usage is TRBJ2-7, with TRBD1 matching 8 bases. The ends lost 2 bases at V and 6 bases at J; junction bases unmatched: 9. Looked up from germline, CDR1 is SEHNR and CDR2 is FQNEAQ (reference sequence). The CDR3 length is 15 residues. The CDR3 loop reads CASSLPWTGQIEQYF. The CDR3, as DNA: TGTGCCAGCAGCTTACCCTGGACAGGGCAGATCGAGCAGTACTTC.

The rearrangement joins TRBV5-6 to TRBJ1-6, with TRBD1 matching 8 bases. The CDR3 covers 16 residues. The junction had 11 bases not matched to a gene; V was cut back by 3 bases and J by 9 bases. The germline V gene encodes CDR1 SGHDT and CDR2 YYEEEE. DNA for the CDR3: TGTGCCAGCAGCTCCCCAGCCGGACAGGGAAGTTCACCCCTCCACTTT. This sequence encodes CASSSPAGQGSSPLHF.

This rearrangement joins TRBV7-9 to TRBJ1-1; D is uncertain. The CDR3 sequence is 15 residues long. Per germline, CDR1 SEHNR and CDR2 FQNEAQ (reference sequence). V was trimmed by 4 bases and J by 0 bases, leaving 12 bases between them. The CDR3 here is CASSWVPAMNTEAFF. CDR3 nucleotide sequence: TGTGCCAGCAGCTGGGTGCCAGCGATGAACACTGAAGCTTTCTTT.

The chain is built from TRBV27 and TRBJ2-7; 7 bases match TRBD1. This CDR3 spans 15 amino acids. Trimming at V came to 5 bases and at J to 2 bases, leaving 9 bases not matched to a gene. Per the germline V gene, CDR1 is MNHEY and CDR2 is SMNVEV (reference sequence). CDR3 in DNA: TGTGCCAGCAGTAACAGGGGCAATCGCGCCTACGAGCAGTACTTC. The encoded protein is CASSNRGNRAYEQYF.

CDR3 sequence: CASSPAQGLGKTQYF. The DNA of the CDR3 is TGTGCCAGCAGCCCCGCCCAGGGGTTGGGAAAGACCCAGTACTTC. The chain employs TRBV3-1 (or the pseudogene TRBV3-2) and TRBJ2-5, with a tentative D call TRBD1 (6 bases). Germline V lookup: CDR1 LGHDT, CDR2 YNNKEL (reference sequence). CDR3 size: 15 residues. Trimming removed 4 bases at V and 6 bases at J, with 18 bases between.

This clone was counted a single time. This chain links TRBV24-1 with TRBJ1-5, with D uncertain. Between the trimmed V and J ends, which lost 3 bases and 2 bases, there was a span of 10 bases. This CDR3 is built from 15 residues. Germline CDR1 reads KGHDR; CDR2 reads SFDVKD. The CDR3 nucleotides are TGTGCCACCAGTGATGGAGGGAAGGGCAATCAGCCCCAGCATTTT. Its translation: CATSDGGKGNQPQHF.

The genes are TRBV7-8 and TRBJ1-6; D not certain. CDR1 and CDR2 from the germline V gene are SGHVS and FQNEAQ. Trimming stripped 0 bases from V and 4 bases from J, with 22 bases between. CDR3 length: 20 residues. CDR3 DNA: TGTGCCAGCAGCTTAGCCAAATGGCCTCACCGAGGGCGATATAATTCACCCCTCCACTTT. Protein: CASSLAKWPHRGRYNSPLHF.

This clone has just a few counts. The J gene is TRBJ1-5, the V gene TRBV27, with D possibly TRBD1 on 6 matching bases. The germline V gene encodes CDR1 MNHEY and CDR2 SMNVEV (reference sequence). V was shortened by 4 bases and J by 7 bases, with 20 bases between the two germline ends. The CDR3 runs 16 residues. The CDR3 reads CASSYIHTDSWQPQHF. CDR3 bases: TGTGCCAGCAGTTATATCCATACGGACAGTTGGCAGCCCCAGCATTTT.

CDR3 DNA: TGTGCCACCAGTGACCGGGGGGGTTTAGGGACCTACGAGCAGTACTTC. Translation: CATSDRGGLGTYEQYF. The chain couples TRBV24-1 to TRBJ2-7; 8 bases line up with TRBD2. With 4 bases clipped from V and 2 bases from J, the junction kept 9 bases outside the gene matches. CDR3 length: 16 residues. The V gene's germline CDR1 is KGHDR and CDR2 SFDVKD.

J is TRBJ1-2 and V is TRBV29-1; 10 nucleotides match TRBD1. Trimming at V came to 1 base and at J to 4 bases, leaving 6 bases not matched to a gene. Germline values: CDR1 SQVTM, CDR2 ANQGSEA. The CDR3 spans 15 residues. CDR3 region: CSVEVKGQGSYGYTF. DNA for the CDR3: TGCAGCGTTGAAGTAAAGGGACAGGGGAGCTATGGCTACACCTTC.

The V call is TRBV5-1, the J call TRBJ2-3; 16 bases are a match to TRBD2. This CDR3 is built from 18 residues. Germline values: CDR1 SGHRS, CDR2 YFSETQ. V lost 6 bases to trimming and J lost 2 bases; unmatched junction nucleotides: 9. CDR3 amino acids: CASTFTGTSGRATDTQYF. The CDR3 DNA sequence: TGCGCCAGCACCTTTACCGGGACTAGCGGGAGGGCCACAGATACGCAGTATTTT. The entire variable domain, with the rest obtained from reference TRBV5-1 and TRBJ2-3, is as follows: KAGVTQTPRYLIKTRGQQVTLSCSPISGHRSVSWYQQTPGQGLQFLFEYFSETQRNKGNFPGRFSGRQFSNSRSEMNVSTLELGDSALYLCASTFTGTSGRATDTQYFGPGTRLTVL.

The V gene is TRBV7-9, the J gene TRBJ2-3; D is uncertain. CDR3 length: 14 amino acids. Germline V gene sequence: CDR1 SEHNR, CDR2 FQNEAQ (reference sequence). V gave up 2 bases and J gave up 0 bases, with 6 bases separating them. The CDR3: CASSLMESTDTQYF. The CDR3 coding sequence is TGTGCCAGCAGCTTAATGGAGAGCACAGATACGCAGTATTTT. The full variable domain, with the rest looked up from reference TRBV7-9 and TRBJ2-3, is DTGVSQNPRHKITKRGQNVTFRCDPISEHNRLYWYRQTLGQGPEFLTYFQNEAQLEKSRLLSDRFSAERPKGSFSTLEIQRTEQGDSAMYLCASSLMESTDTQYFGPGTRLTVL.

This sequence joins TRBV14 and TRBJ2-7; 8 bases match TRBD1. The CDR3 runs 14 residues. CDR1 and CDR2 from the germline V gene are SGHDN and FVKESK. Trimming at V came to 3 bases and at J to 4 bases, leaving 5 bases not matched to a gene. The CDR3 region is CASSHPGQVYEQYF. CDR3 DNA sequence: TGTGCCAGCAGCCACCCGGGACAGGTTTACGAGCAGTACTTC.

This chain links TRBV9 with TRBJ2-1; 7 bases match TRBD2. The CDR3 covers 14 residues. Germline V gene lookup returns CDR1 SGDLS and CDR2 YYNGEE. V shed 1 base, J shed 7 bases, and the junction held 5 bases outside the gene matches. CDR3 sequence reads: CASSVSTSPNEQFF. In DNA, the CDR3 is TGTGCCAGCAGCGTATCGACTAGCCCGAATGAGCAGTTCTTC. The whole variable domain, remainder taken from reference TRBV9 and TRBJ2-1, is DSGVTQTPKHLITATGQRVTLRCSPRSGDLSVYWYQQSLDQGLQFLIQYYNGEERAKGNILERFSAQQFPDLHSELNLSSLELGDSALYFCASSVSTSPNEQFFGPGTRLTVL.

The chain links TRBV13 to TRBJ2-1; 12 bases fit TRBD2. Per germline, CDR1 PRHDT and CDR2 FYEKMQ (reference sequence). The CDR3 is 18 amino acids. The junction had 10 bases not matched to a gene; V was cut back by 5 bases and J by 2 bases. The CDR3 loop reads CASSATGRTSGAYNEQFF. In nucleotides, the CDR3 is TGTGCCAGCAGCGCCACGGGAAGGACTAGCGGGGCCTACAATGAGCAGTTCTTC. Full variable domain (remainder filled in from reference TRBV13 and TRBJ2-1): AAGVIQSPRHLIKEKRETATLKCYPIPRHDTVYWYQQGPGQDPQFLISFYEKMQSDKGSIPDRFSAQQFSDYHSELNMSSLELGDSALYFCASSATGRTSGAYNEQFFGPGTRLTVL.

J is TRBJ1-2 and V is TRBV29-1; TRBD1 aligns across 10 bases. The CDR3 extends over 13 amino acids. V lost 4 bases, J lost 8 bases, and 7 bases stayed unmatched. Germline V lookup: CDR1 SQVTM, CDR2 ANQGSEA. CDR3 DNA: TGCAGCGTTGCGGCCGGGACAGGGGTCGGCTACACCTTC. Encoded protein: CSVAAGTGVGYTF.

This clone appeared once. The rearrangement links TRBV7-2 to TRBJ2-7; D unresolved. The CDR3 length is 16 residues. Germline V lookup: CDR1 SGHTA, CDR2 FQGNSA. The germline V and J ends were trimmed by 3 bases and 6 bases, with 21 bases remaining between them. CDR3 nucleotide sequence: TGTGCCAGCAGCTTCCTCGAGGCTAGAGTAATAGGCGAGCAGTACTTC. Protein product: CASSFLEARVIGEQYF.

This sequence joins TRBV6-5 and TRBJ1-5, with 7 bases fitting TRBD1. Germline V lookup: CDR1 MNHEY, CDR2 SVGAGI. The CDR3 extends over 14 amino acids. The V segment lost 5 bases and the J segment 4 bases; nucleotides outside the gene matches: 5. CDR3 sequence reads: CASSRDSPNQPQHF. The CDR3 nucleotides are TGTGCCAGCAGTAGGGACAGTCCGAATCAGCCCCAGCATTTT.

This sequence joins TRBV11-2 and TRBJ2-3, with 16 nucleotides matching TRBD2. The J segment lost 7 bases and the V segment lost 3 bases, leaving 7 bases of the junction unmatched. The germline CDR1 and CDR2 sequences are SGHAT and FQNNGV. This CDR3 has 17 amino acids. The CDR3 DNA reads as TGTGCCAGCAGCTTGGGACTAGCGGGAGGGCGAAGCCATACGCAGTATTTT. This encodes CASSLGLAGGRSHTQYF.

As regards this clone: Other DNA sequences in this sample translate to the same CDR3. The chain joins TRBV19 to TRBJ1-1; weak D call: TRBD1 (6 bases). Germline-derived CDR1 and CDR2 are LNHDA and SQIVND (reference sequence). This CDR3 has 14 amino acids. Trimming shortened V by 3 bases and J by 0 bases, and 8 bases separated the two germline ends. CDR3 loop: CASSIQGMNTEAFF. DNA of the CDR3: TGTGCCAGTAGTATCCAGGGGATGAACACTGAAGCTTTCTTT.

The V call is TRBV24-1, the J call TRBJ2-1; a possible D gene is TRBD2 (6 bases). This CDR3 spans 15 amino acids. Germline-derived CDR1 and CDR2 are KGHDR and SFDVKD. V was clipped by 4 bases and J by 10 bases, with 19 bases between them. As DNA, the CDR3 is TGTGCCACCAGTGACCAGGAGGGACTCAAAAGGGAGCAGTTCTTC. It yields the protein CATSDQEGLKREQFF.

The CDR3 region is CASSSRPGQGTYGYTF. CDR3 bases: TGTGCCAGCAGTTCTCGACCGGGACAGGGAACCTATGGCTACACCTTC. The chain employs TRBV27 and TRBJ1-2, with TRBD1 matching 9 bases. With V trimmed by 4 bases and J by 4 bases, 10 bases remained unmatched. Germline V lookup: CDR1 MNHEY, CDR2 SMNVEV (reference sequence). This CDR3 spans 16 amino acids.

This chain uses TRBV28 with TRBJ1-1; perhaps TRBD1 as D (6 bases). V lost 4 bases to trimming and J lost 6 bases, with 6 bases between them. CDR1 is MDHEN and CDR2 is SYDVKM in the germline V gene. The CDR3 totals 11 residues. The CDR3 DNA sequence: TGTGCCAGCAGTTGGGGGCCTGAAGCTTTCTTT. It codes for CASSWGPEAFF.

The CDR3 DNA follows: TGTGCCAGCAGACGGACAGATAACTATGGCTACACCTTC. Its protein is CASRRTDNYGYTF. The gene calls are TRBV12-3 or TRBV12-4 and TRBJ1-2, with a tentative D call TRBD1 (6 bases). With 6 bases removed from V and 1 base from J, the gap between germline ends came to 9 bases. This CDR3 is 13 amino acids long.

J is TRBJ1-6 and V is TRBV3-1 (or the pseudogene TRBV3-2); 8 nucleotides line up with TRBD1. The CDR3 extends over 13 amino acids. Germline assignment: CDR1 LGHDT and CDR2 YNNKEL (reference sequence). The V segment lost 4 bases and the J segment 11 bases; nucleotides outside the gene matches: 4. The DNA of the CDR3 is TGTGCCAGCAGCCCTGACAGGGGAGCACCCCTCCACTTT. Translating gives CASSPDRGAPLHF.

The gene calls are TRBV30 and TRBJ2-7, with 7 bases fitting TRBD1. The trim removed 0 bases at V and 4 bases at J, leaving 6 bases unmatched. The germline CDR1 and CDR2 sequences are GTSNPN and SVGIG (reference sequence). This CDR3 spans 14 amino acids. The CDR3 reads CAWSVQGRGYEQYF. The CDR3 bases are TGTGCCTGGAGTGTACAGGGCAGGGGGTACGAGCAGTACTTC.

This rearrangement joins TRBV7-9 to TRBJ1-5, with D perhaps matching TRBD1 (5 bases). Per the germline V gene, CDR1 is SEHNR and CDR2 is FQNEAQ (reference sequence). V lost 5 bases and J 2 bases, leaving 16 bases between the germline ends. The CDR3 runs 16 residues. CDR3 in amino acids: CASSPSGGNRNQPQHF. CDR3 sequence (DNA): TGTGCCAGCAGCCCAAGCGGGGGGAATCGCAATCAGCCCCAGCATTTT.

V is TRBV28 and J is TRBJ1-1, with 7 bases matching TRBD1. The V gene's germline CDR1 is MDHEN and CDR2 SYDVKM. With 6 bases clipped from V and 0 bases from J, the junction kept 4 bases outside the gene matches. The CDR3 sequence is 14 residues long. The CDR3 loop reads CASSTTGLNTEAFF. Written as DNA, the CDR3 is TGTGCCAGCAGCACGACAGGGTTGAACACTGAAGCTTTCTTT.

The chain links TRBV4-1 to TRBJ2-2; TRBD2 might be the D (5 bases). This CDR3 has 15 amino acids. The germline CDR1 and CDR2 sequences are MGHRA and YSYEKL. V shed 5 bases and J shed 3 bases, with 13 bases lying between them. The CDR3 sequence: CASSSRGWDTGELFF. As DNA, the CDR3 is TGCGCCAGCAGCAGCCGGGGTTGGGACACCGGGGAGCTGTTTTTT.